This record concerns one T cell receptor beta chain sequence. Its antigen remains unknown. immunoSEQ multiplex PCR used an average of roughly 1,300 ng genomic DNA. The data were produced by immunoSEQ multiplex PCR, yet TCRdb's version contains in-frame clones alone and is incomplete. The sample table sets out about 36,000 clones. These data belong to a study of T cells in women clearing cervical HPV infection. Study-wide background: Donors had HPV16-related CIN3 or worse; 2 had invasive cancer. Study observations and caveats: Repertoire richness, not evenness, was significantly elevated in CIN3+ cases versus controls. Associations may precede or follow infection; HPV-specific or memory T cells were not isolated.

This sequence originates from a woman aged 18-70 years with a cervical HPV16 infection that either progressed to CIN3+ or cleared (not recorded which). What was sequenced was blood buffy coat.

CDR3 DNA (partial): TGTGCCAGTAGTGTAGCGGGGGGGCGGAATGAG. It codes for CASSVAGGRNE. The whole CDR3 region reads CASSVAGGRNEQFF. The V call is TRBV19, the J call TRBJ2-1; 11 nucleotides line up with TRBD2. Read sequence stops 3 residues before the CDR3 end, and the germline J gene provides the missing end. Germline-derived CDR1 and CDR2 are LNHDA and SQIVND (reference sequence). This CDR3 comprises 14 residues. Germline trimming cut 5 bases from V and 7 bases from J; bases unmatched to any gene: 4.